This T cell receptor beta chain emerged from a study of CD8+ T cells in alopecia areata. RNA extraction was followed by reverse transcription into cDNA, which acted as the sequencing template. The data were produced by immunoSEQ multiplex PCR, yet TCRdb's version contains in-frame clones alone and is incomplete. The sample carries 110,000 to 150,000 clones, about 85% recorded once. Treatment denoted: oral pan-JAK inhibitor, 5-10 mg twice daily. The CDR3 has 15 residues. CDR1 and CDR2 from the germline V gene are MNHEY and SVGAGI. Trimming took 5 bases from V and 0 from J, leaving 14 bases between them. This clone came up once. The antigen is unknown. General study findings and limits: Scalp clonality and expanded CD8+ clones among the top 100 showed significant decreases with tofacitinib. While patients received tofacitinib, many expanded lesional clones remained present in scalp and blood.

V is TRBV6-5 and J is TRBJ2-7, with a weak D call TRBD1 (5 bases). The source was CD8+ T cells sorted from blood, collected at week 4, from a patient treated with tofacitinib. This sequence originates from a human donor with alopecia areata. The CDR3 region has the DNA TGTGCCAGCAGTCCACGACAGACTTCCTCCTACGAGCAGTACTTC. The encoded protein is CASSPRQTSSYEQYF.